This TCR beta chain was sequenced for a study of T cells in Graves' hyperthyroidism and ophthalmopathy. Study results and caveats: Within blood appeared most thyroid clonotypes that had expanded above 0.001.

This clonotype was detected many times. What it recognizes is unknown. The CDR3 totals 14 residues. With 8 bases clipped from V and 5 bases from J, the junction kept 8 bases outside the gene matches. Germline values: CDR1 SNHLY, CDR2 FYNNEI. Criteria for exclusion of patients were uncontrolled infection, other autoimmune disease, pregnancy or lactation. Diagnostic decisions used clinical symptoms, serum thyroxine and TRAb, thyroid ultrasound and orbital computed tomography. Using less than 12 ml of fresh peripheral blood, PBMCs were prepared. The investigators amplified TCR beta CDR3 regions from RNA transcripts. Carried out on the TCR CDR3, a first-round RT-PCR used the HTBI primer set. Each CDR3 protein gets one entry after TCRdb re-called the multiplex PCR reads with MiXCR. The sample yields roughly 560,000 distinct CDR3 sequences, roughly 14% seen once.

The clonotype originates from a woman aged 40-49 years with Graves' ophthalmopathy. This chain joins TRBV2 and TRBJ1-5, with TRBD1 matching over 8 bases. Sequenced sample: blood. The CDR3 spells CASCRTGTHQPQHF. The CDR3 DNA reads as TGTGCCAGCTGTCGGACAGGGACGCATCAGCCCCAGCATTTT.